This T cell receptor (beta chain) was sequenced in a study of regulatory T cells in long-lasting Graves disease. Construction of TCR beta libraries relied on iRepertoire HTBI primers and on Arm-PCR targeting CDR3 regions. TCRdb called the multiplex PCR reads again in MiXCR, with one record for every CDR3 protein. The table records 400,000 to 600,000 distinct CDR3 sequences, 20% to 25% of them present only once. The table lists this clonotype with many counts. Germline V gives CDR1 SGHAT, CDR2 FQNNGV. The germline V and J ends were trimmed by 0 bases and 6 bases, with 5 bases remaining between them. The length of the CDR3 is 12 residues. Time point described: persistent/refractory GD, antithyroid drugs over 5 years with positive TRAb. Extracted PBMC RNA gave rise to the TCR library.

The rearrangement uses TRBV11-2 and TRBJ1-2; D uncertain. This receptor was obtained from a female donor with Graves disease. Here the sequenced sample was peripheral blood mononuclear cells (PBMCs), taken when the disease was refractory, from a patient treated with antithyroid drugs. CDR3 protein: CASSLDEDGYTF. The CDR3 DNA is TGTGCCAGCAGCTTAGATGAAGATGGCTACACCTTC.